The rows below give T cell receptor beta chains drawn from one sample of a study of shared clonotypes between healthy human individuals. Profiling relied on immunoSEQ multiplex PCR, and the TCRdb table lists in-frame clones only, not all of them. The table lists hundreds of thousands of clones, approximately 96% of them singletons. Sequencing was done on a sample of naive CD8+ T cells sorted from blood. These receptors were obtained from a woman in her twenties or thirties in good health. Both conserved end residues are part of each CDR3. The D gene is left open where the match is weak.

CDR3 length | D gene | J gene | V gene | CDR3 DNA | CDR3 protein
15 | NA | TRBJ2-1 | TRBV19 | TGTGCCAGTAGTATGGGGCTATCCACCTACAATGAGCAGTTCTTC | CASSMGLSTYNEQFF
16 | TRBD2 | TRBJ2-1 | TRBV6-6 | TGTGCCAGCAGTTACTCGACTAGCGGGAGTAAGTATGAGCAGTTCTTC | CASSYSTSGSKYEQFF
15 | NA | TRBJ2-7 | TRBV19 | TGTGCCAGTAGTACCAAGCAGGGCCGTAGATACGAGCAGTACTTC | CASSTKQGRRYEQYF
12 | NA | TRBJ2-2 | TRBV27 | TGTGCCAGCAGTTTATCGGGCGGGGAGCTGTTTTTT | CASSLSGGELFF
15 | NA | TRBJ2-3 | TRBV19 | TGTGCCAGTAGGGGCTCGGGAGCCGGCGTGGATACGCAGTATTTT | CASRGSGAGVDTQYF
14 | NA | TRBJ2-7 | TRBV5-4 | TGTGCCAGCAGCTTAGGGGGTCTCTCCTACGAGCAGTACTTC | CASSLGGLSYEQYF
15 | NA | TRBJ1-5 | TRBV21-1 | TGTGCCAGCAGCCCCCCCAGGGTATTGGATCAGCCCCAGCATTTT | CASSPPRVLDQPQHF
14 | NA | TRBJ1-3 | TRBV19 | TGTGCCAGTACTACAGGAGGATCTGGAAACACCATATATTTT | CASTTGGSGNTIYF
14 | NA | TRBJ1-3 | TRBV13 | TGTGCCAGCTCGCTTAGCCAACGAGGAAACACCATATATTTT | CASSLSQRGNTIYF
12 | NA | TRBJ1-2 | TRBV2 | TGTGCCAGCAGTGCAGGGACGGATGGCTACACCTTC | CASSAGTDGYTF
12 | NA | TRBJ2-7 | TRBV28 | TGTGCCAGCAGTCGGGACGTTAACGAGCAGTACTTC | CASSRDVNEQYF